Listed here are 25 T cell receptor beta chains from one sample, sequenced in a study of T cells in women clearing cervical HPV infection. Libraries were prepared by immunoSEQ multiplex PCR; TCRdb keeps only in-frame clonotypes and omits some of them. The repertoire shows 30,000 to 45,000 clones; the top ten hold 1.7%. The sample was blood buffy coat. Receptors originate from a woman between 18 and 70 years old with a cervical HPV16 infection that either progressed to CIN3+ or cleared (not recorded which).

CDR3 in amino acids: CASSLAAQGAWGGETYTF. The CDR3 DNA, read in part, is TGTGCCAGTAGTCTAGCGGCACAAGGGGCATGGGGAGGAGAGACC. This chain links TRBV19 with TRBJ1-2; a weak D match, TRBD1 (5 bases). The CDR3 is cut off 3 residues early in the read; its end comes from the germline J gene. The CDR3 runs to 18 residues. Per the germline V gene, CDR1 is LNHDA and CDR2 is SQIVND (reference sequence).

As for this clone: The read gets to within 3 residues of the CDR3 end, and the germline J gene fills in the rest. The chain uses TRBV20-1 and TRBJ1-4; the match to TRBD1 covers 9 bases. V shed 6 bases and J 1 base; nucleotides not matched to a gene: 6. There are 15 residues in the CDR3. CDR1 and CDR2 from the germline V gene are DFQATT and SNEGSKA (reference sequence). The sequenced part of the CDR3 DNA is TGCAGTGCGGAGGACAGGGGAGAAACTAATGAAAAA. It codes for CSAEDRGETNEK. The entire CDR3 is CSAEDRGETNEKLFF.

Turning to this clone: One end of the junction fails to match germline, which may point to a read error. The CDR3 goes on 3 residues after the read ends, and that part is filled in from the germline J gene. Distinct nucleotide sequences in the sample also encode this CDR3. This chain connects TRBV5-1 to TRBJ1-3; D not resolved. The germline CDR1 and CDR2 sequences are SGHRS and YFSETQ. The CDR3 has 16 residues. Incomplete CDR3 DNA: TGCGCCAGCAGCCCATCGCGGGGTGCTTCTGGAAACACA. Its translation: CASSPSRGASGNT. The complete CDR3 protein is CASSPSRGASGNTIYF.

As to this clone: Read data end 3 residues before the CDR3 end; the end is taken from the germline J gene. The chain links TRBV4-1 to TRBJ2-7; the D is unclear. In germline, CDR1 is MGHRA, CDR2 YSYEKL. V was trimmed by 2 bases and J by 6 bases, leaving 14 bases between them. The length of the CDR3 is 14 residues. The CDR3 region is CASSQHQRGPEQYF. CDR3 DNA (partial): TGCGCCAGCAGCCAACACCAACGAGGCCCCGAG.

About this clone itself: The read ends 3 residues shy of where the CDR3 ends; the end is completed using the germline J gene. V usage is TRBV6-1 and J usage is TRBJ1-5; D gene ambiguous. This CDR3 region has 14 residues. Germline lookup yields CDR1 MNHNS and CDR2 SASEGT. V was shortened by 0 bases and J by 4 bases, with 7 bases between the two germline ends. CDR3 sequence: CASSEAGLNQPQHF. The sequenced part of the CDR3 DNA is TGTGCCAGCAGTGAAGCCGGTTTAAATCAGCCC.

As to this clone: The CDR3 extends 3 residues past the end of the read, so its final part is completed from the germline J gene. This sequence joins TRBV19 and TRBJ2-3, with D perhaps TRBD1 (6 bases). The length of the CDR3 is 15 residues. CDR1 LNHDA and CDR2 SQIVND come from the germline V gene (reference sequence). The sequenced CDR3 bases are TGTGCCAGTAGTATAGCCCTAACAGGGAAGGAGACG. Translation: CASSIALTGKET. The complete CDR3 sequence is CASSIALTGKETQYF.

Turning to this clone: From the germline J gene comes the end of the CDR3, since the read stops 3 residues before it. The rearrangement links TRBV5-4 to TRBJ2-2, with TRBD1 identical over 8 bases. There are 15 residues in the CDR3. Germline V gene sequence: CDR1 SGHNT, CDR2 YYREEE (reference sequence). With V trimmed by 4 bases and J by 5 bases, 7 bases remained unmatched. The CDR3 sequence: CASSDRTGWTGELFF. The part of the CDR3 DNA that was read is TGTGCCAGCAGCGACCGGACAGGGTGGACCGGGGAG. The complete variable domain, with remaining parts taken from reference TRBV5-4 and TRBJ2-2, reads ETGVTQSPTHLIKTRGQQVTLRCSSQSGHNTVSWYQQALGQGPQFIFQYYREEENGRGNFPPRFSGLQFPNYSSELNVNALELDDSALYLCASSDRTGWTGELFFGEGSRLTVL.

Regarding this clone: The observed sequence ends 3 residues before the CDR3 terminus, with the missing tail filled in from the germline J gene. V gene TRBV19 combines with J gene TRBJ2-2; D uncertain. Germline lookup yields CDR1 LNHDA and CDR2 SQIVND (reference sequence). This CDR3 spans 13 amino acids. Incomplete CDR3 DNA: TGTGCCAGTAGTCCCTCGAGCCGAGAAAAG. Amino acids: CASSPSSREK. From start to end, the CDR3 is CASSPSSREKLFF.

Details on this clone: The CDR3 goes on 3 residues after the read ends, and that part is filled in from the germline J gene. The V and J genes are TRBV18 and TRBJ2-4; TRBD1 agrees at 10 bases. This CDR3 is built from 15 residues. The germline CDR1 and CDR2 sequences are KGHSH and LQKENI. CDR3 sequence: CASSPVGQGLEGQYF. Incomplete CDR3 DNA: TGTGCCAGCTCACCAGTGGGACAGGGGCTTGAAGGT. Filled out from reference TRBV18 and TRBJ2-4, the complete variable domain reads NAGVMQNPRHLVRRRGQEARLRCSPMKGHSHVYWYRQLPEEGLKFMVYLQKENIIDESGMPKERFSAEFPKEGPSILRIQQVVRGDSAAYFCASSPVGQGLEGQYFGAGTRLSVL.

Remarks on this clone: The read halts 3 residues ahead of the CDR3 end, with the missing end drawn from the germline J gene. The rearrangement joins TRBV29-1 to TRBJ2-5; tentative D call: TRBD2 (5 bases). The CDR3 has 12 amino acids. V was trimmed by 6 bases and J by 5 bases, leaving 13 bases between them. Germline CDR1 SQVTM, CDR2 ANQGSEA. Here the CDR3 reads CSVIAGVETQYF. CDR3 DNA (partial): TGCAGCGTAATTGCCGGGGTCGAGACC.

With respect to this clone: The read terminates 3 residues before the CDR3 end, so the remaining end is supplied by the germline J gene. The chain combines TRBV7-9 with TRBJ2-4, with 8 bases that match TRBD1. This CDR3 has 14 residues. Germline CDR1 SEHNR, CDR2 FQNEAQ (reference sequence). The covered CDR3 bases are TGTGCCAGCACCCCCGGACAGGGTAACTATGGT. Translating it yields CASTPGQGNYG. The whole CDR3 reads CASTPGQGNYGQYF.

In regard to this clone: The read finishes 3 residues shy of the CDR3 end, and the germline J gene is used to complete it. This sequence joins TRBV7-2 and TRBJ2-7; possibly TRBD2 for D (6 bases). The CDR3 sequence is 15 residues long. V lost 1 base and J lost 5, with 15 bases in between. CDR1 and CDR2 from the germline V gene are SGHTA and FQGNSA. This chain's CDR3 is CASSLVGEVRNEQYF. The CDR3 bases that were read are TGTGCCAGCAGCTTAGTAGGGGAGGTACGAAACGAG.

Concerning this clone itself: The observed sequence ends 3 residues before the CDR3 terminus, with the missing tail filled in from the germline J gene. V and J are TRBV20-1 and TRBJ2-7, with D possibly being TRBD1 (6 bases). The ends were cut back, 5 bases at V and 0 bases at J, with 11 bases in the middle. CDR1 and CDR2 (germline): DFQATT, SNEGSKA (reference sequence). The CDR3 loop spans 13 amino acids. The CDR3 region is CSAWTDRSYEQYF. The part of the CDR3 DNA that was read is TGCAGTGCTTGGACAGACCGCTCCTACGAG.

The CDR3 spells CASSPGDRLVYGYTF. The part of the CDR3 DNA that was read is TGTGCCAGCTCACCAGGGGACAGGTTGGTGTATGGC. The V and J genes are TRBV18 and TRBJ1-2; 8 bases are a match to TRBD1. The read finishes 3 residues shy of the CDR3 end, and the germline J gene is used to complete it. The trim removed 2 bases at V and 5 bases at J, leaving 7 bases unmatched. This CDR3 spans 15 amino acids. Germline loops: CDR1 KGHSH, CDR2 LQKENI.

Regarding this clone: The read terminates 3 residues ahead of where the CDR3 ends, so the germline J gene completes it. This chain connects TRBV19 to TRBJ1-4, with TRBD1 matching over 8 bases. The CDR3 spans 12 residues. Germline trimming cut 5 bases from V and 8 bases from J; bases unmatched to any gene: 1. Germline lookup yields CDR1 LNHDA and CDR2 SQIVND (reference sequence). The CDR3 region is CASSRTGEKLFF. CDR3 DNA, as far as it was read: TGTGCCAGTAGTCGGACAGGGGAAAAA.

A word on this clone: The CDR3 goes on 3 residues after the read ends, and that part is filled in from the germline J gene. V gene TRBV19 combines with J gene TRBJ1-4; 7 bases fit TRBD1. Germline V gene data show CDR1 as LNHDA and CDR2 as SQIVND (reference sequence). The length of the CDR3 is 14 residues. Incomplete CDR3 DNA: TGTGCCAGTAGTATACTACAGGGGAATTCACCA. Encoded protein: CASSILQGNSP. The CDR3 reads in full as CASSILQGNSPLFF.

To note about this clone: The read terminates 3 residues before the CDR3 end, so the remaining end is supplied by the germline J gene. The chain is built from TRBV19 and TRBJ2-4; 9 bases match TRBD1. There are 16 residues in the CDR3. CDR1 and CDR2 (germline): LNHDA, SQIVND (reference sequence). The CDR3 DNA, read in part, is TGTGCCAGTTTTCGGCCCGGGACAGGGAAGAACTATGGT. It is translated as CASFRPGTGKNYG. The full CDR3 protein reads CASFRPGTGKNYGQYF.

Worth noting for this clone: The read terminates 3 residues before the CDR3 end, so the remaining end is supplied by the germline J gene. The V call is TRBV6-1, the J call TRBJ2-1, with TRBD2 identical over 13 bases. This CDR3 is built from 16 residues. Losses at the gene ends were 4 bases for V and 7 bases for J; bases not matched to a gene: 7. Germline CDR1 MNHNS, CDR2 SASEGT. CDR3 DNA (partial): TGTGCCAGCAGTGGGGTGACTAGCGGGGGGAAGAATGAG. Protein product: CASSGVTSGGKNE. The full CDR3 sequence reads CASSGVTSGGKNEQFF.

A note on this clone: The read terminates 3 residues ahead of where the CDR3 ends, so the germline J gene completes it. The V gene is TRBV2, the J gene TRBJ1-1; no clear D. The CDR3 is made up of 13 amino acids. The V gene lost 8 bases and the J gene lost 3 bases, with 13 bases spanning the gap. Germline CDR1 is SNHLY and CDR2 is FYNNEI. The covered CDR3 bases are TGTGCCAGCCATACCGTAGGGTACACTGAA. This encodes CASHTVGYTE. The whole CDR3 protein reads CASHTVGYTEAFF.

Turning to this clone: The missing CDR3 end, 3 residues past where the read stops, is filled in from the germline J gene. J is TRBJ2-4 and V is TRBV29-1; D perhaps matches TRBD2 (6 bases). The length of the CDR3 is 13 residues. From germline, CDR1 is SQVTM and CDR2 ANQGSEA. The sequenced CDR3 bases are TGCAGCGTTGTTTCGGGACTTAACTATGGT. It specifies CSVVSGLNYG. The full CDR3 reads CSVVSGLNYGQYF.

As for this clone: The read terminates 3 residues before the CDR3 end, so the remaining end is supplied by the germline J gene. V gene TRBV19 combines with J gene TRBJ1-1; tentatively, D is TRBD1 (5 bases). With 5 bases removed from V and 3 bases from J, the gap between germline ends came to 13 bases. The CDR3 runs to 14 residues. Germline-derived CDR1 and CDR2 are LNHDA and SQIVND (reference sequence). CDR3 DNA (partial): TGTGCCAGTAGTCACCCGACAGCGCACACTGAA. Translated, it gives CASSHPTAHTE. The CDR3 in its entirety is CASSHPTAHTEAFF.

Note on this clone: The read ends 3 residues early relative to the CDR3; the germline J gene fills the gap. The gene calls are TRBV5-5 and TRBJ1-1; D remains unclear. Germline V gene data show CDR1 as SGHKS and CDR2 as YYEKEE (reference sequence). Trimming removed 0 bases at V and 0 bases at J, with 9 bases between. The CDR3 length is 15 residues. The sequenced part of the CDR3 DNA is TGTGCCAGCAGCTTGGACGGACTCATGAACACTGAA. Translated: CASSLDGLMNTE. The entire CDR3 sequence reads CASSLDGLMNTEAFF.

With respect to this clone: Coverage ceases 3 residues before the CDR3 finishes, and the germline J gene fills in the end. The chain carries TRBV30 and TRBJ2-5, with 16 bases matching TRBD2. V shed 0 bases and J 5 bases; nucleotides not matched to a gene: 12. The CDR3 loop spans 19 amino acids. Germline CDR1 is GTSNPN and CDR2 is SVGIG (reference sequence). The CDR3 DNA, read in part, is TGTGCCTGGAGTGTTACGTGGGGGACTAGCGGGGGGGGCCAGGAGACC. The encoded protein is CAWSVTWGTSGGGQET. The whole CDR3 region reads CAWSVTWGTSGGGQETQYF.

Concerning this clone itself: Read sequence stops 3 residues before the CDR3 end, and the germline J gene provides the missing end. The chain uses TRBV18 and TRBJ1-4; TRBD1 matches at 7 bases. CDR3 length: 14 residues. CDR1 and CDR2 from the germline V gene are KGHSH and LQKENI. Partial CDR3 DNA: TGTGCCAGCTCACCTTCGGGACAGAATTCACCA. Amino acid sequence: CASSPSGQNSP. The CDR3 in full is CASSPSGQNSPLFF.

A remark on this clone: The CDR3 end is not reached by the read, which stops 3 residues before it; the germline J gene fills it in. The chain links TRBV16 to TRBJ2-5; the D gene is possibly TRBD1 (5 bases). Germline CDR1 reads KGHSY; CDR2 reads FQNENV. This CDR3 is 17 amino acids long. V lost 3 bases, J lost 0 bases, and 17 bases lay in between. CDR3 bases read: TGTGCCAGCAGCCATTCGGCACAGGATTTGTACCAAGAGACC. Its protein product is CASSHSAQDLYQET. The full CDR3 reads CASSHSAQDLYQETQYF. The full variable domain, with the rest looked up from reference TRBV16 and TRBJ2-5, is GEEVAQTPKHLVRGEGQKAKLYCAPIKGHSYVFWYQQVLKNEFKFLISFQNENVFDETGMPKERFSAKCLPNSPCSLEIQATKLEDSAVYFCASSHSAQDLYQETQYFGPGTRLLVL.